The T cell receptor beta chain under discussion was sequenced for a study of blood T cells in healthy people across ages. General study results and limits: Investigators treated diversity estimates from one million T cells as underestimates.

V dropped 2 bases and J dropped 4 bases, with 6 bases sitting between them. The CDR3 runs to 13 residues. Germline-derived CDR1 and CDR2 are ENHRY and SYGVKD. For this clonotype: Antigen: not known.

Then a second PCR, running roughly 7 to 11 cycles, was carried out with a sample-barcoded 5' primer and a J-beta primer mix. Each of the samples gave a minimum of 2.5 million paired-end reads that contained CDR3. From the 5' RACE reads, TCRdb called clonotypes with MiXCR, one entry per CDR3 protein. The profile shows around 280,000 distinct CDR3 sequences, around 30% of them singletons. Every donor contributed roughly 10 milliliters of peripheral blood by blood draw. The chain couples TRBV10-3 to TRBJ1-5, with D hard to call. Sample: blood. The receptor's source is a woman in her seventies in good health. In DNA form, the CDR3 reads TGTGCCATCAGTGAGAATACGAATCAGCCCCAGCATTTT. It specifies CAISENTNQPQHF.